The entry that follows covers one T cell receptor (beta chain) sequence. This clonotype occurred a few times. The antigen it binds to is not known. No much larger clone is present one base from it, and per-base qualities are unavailable. The data originate from a study of T-cell memory formation after mild COVID-19 (dated by TCRdb to about 2021). Regarding the research as a whole: TCR sequence clusters from the two donors were largely donor specific. T-cell clones expanding and contracting after mild COVID-19 in a couple of donors were tracked by longitudinal TCRalpha and TCRbeta repertoire sequencing. Two young, previously healthy adult volunteers, one female and one male, were included in the cohort.

The germline V gene sets CDR1 to MNHEY and CDR2 to SVGAGI. V loses 10 bases of germline sequence and J loses 3 bases, and the interval between the two ends is 13 bases. The CDR3, from cysteine to phenylalanine, totals 13 residues. Solely the CDR3 DNA is kept, with 39 bases framed from the first base. PBMCs were isolated by Ficoll-Paque density gradient centrifugation. This sample was sequenced with an Illumina NovaSeq 6000. cDNA libraries for TCRalpha and TCRbeta were prepared by 5'RACE using constant-segment primers, with sample barcodes and unique molecular identifiers added. Trizol reagent was used to extract RNA from every sample. Library amplification was performed in two PCR steps, and a second sample barcode and Illumina TruSeq adapters were introduced in the second step. The libraries were sequenced on an Illumina NovaSeq using 2 x 150 bp paired-end reads. The authors processed their data as follows. Demultiplexing of reads and collapsing into UMI-guided consensus sequences were performed with migec v1.2.7. Using mixcr v2.1.11, the UMI consensuses were aligned to TRA and TRB V and J templates and assembled into clonotypes. A clonotype was counted as expanded or contracted only if both edgeR and NoisET called the change significant, with noise models trained on biological replicates. For edgeR calls, a false discovery rate-adjusted p below 0.01 and a log2 fold-change threshold of 1 were applied. As an exploratory analysis of dynamics, max-normalized trajectories of the 1000 most abundant clonotypes were examined by PCA with hierarchical clustering. Separately sequenced CD4+ and CD8+ repertoires were used to assign a CD4 or CD8 phenotype to each responding clone. TCRdb reanalyzed the raw reads on its own, using fastp at Q25 for trimming and MiXCR for clone calling, and kept in-frame beta chains. Identical CDR3 protein sequences are pooled into one entry, listed with their most common genes and DNA. Here the V and J calls rest on TCRdb's processing, not on the authors' analysis. The sample records roughly 610,000 distinct CDR3 sequences, 15% to 20% of which are singletons. Around 8.1% of the sample is taken by the ten largest.

The paper as a whole reports these results and caveats: The detection of some responding clones in pre-infection memory suggests that pre-existing cross-reactive memory T cells joined the SARS-CoV-2 response. SARS-CoV-2 specificity of the second-wave clones peaking on day 37 was not confirmed. Clones contracting from day 15 to 85 had balanced CD4/CD8 phenotypes, while a second wave expanding from day 15 to 37 was biased towards CD4+. Contracting CD4+ clones were located mainly in the CM and EM memory subsets, whereas CD8+ clones were found to be enriched in EMRA. The study covered only a couple of mild cases, and larger cohorts including severe cases with pre-infection samples were considered necessary.

The source is an adult woman who had mild COVID-19 (a few samples of this study predate the infection). The sample titles of this study are shuffled in the database, so cell type and time point are left out; the donor was told from shared clones. Material: PBMCs or a T cell subset sorted from them (not recorded which). The chain links TRBV6-5 with TRBJ1-5; 5 matching bases give a weak D call of TRBD1. The CDR3: CATGGAHNQPQHF. The DNA is as follows: TGTGCCACCGGGGGAGCCCACAATCAGCCCCAGCATTTT.